This note documents a single T cell receptor (beta chain) sequence. Its antigen is unknown. What was amplified from RNA transcripts were TCR beta CDR3 regions. First-round RT-PCR with HTBI primers amplified the TCR CDR3 region. TCRdb reanalysed the multiplex PCR reads using MiXCR and keeps one entry per CDR3 protein. This table holds more than 500,000 distinct CDR3 sequences, 40% to 55% found once. This sample was included in a study of T cells in Graves' hyperthyroidism and ophthalmopathy. Study results and limitations: Most thyroid clonotypes that were expanded above 0.001 also turned up in blood.

Diagnoses were made from clinical symptoms, serum measures (thyroxine and TRAb), thyroid ultrasound and orbital computed tomography. The V gene lost 3 bases and the J gene lost 3 bases, with 18 bases spanning the gap. Germline-derived CDR1 and CDR2 are SGHDT and YYEEEE. This CDR3 spans 16 amino acids. The chain is built from TRBV5-6 and TRBJ1-2, with a weak D call TRBD1 (5 bases). Sequencing used peripheral blood or thyroid tissue (not recorded which). This receptor was obtained from an adult woman with Graves' disease, either hyperthyroidism or ophthalmopathy (not recorded which). The CDR3: CASSSPQNWGYYGYTF. CDR3 nucleotide sequence: TGTGCCAGCAGCTCCCCACAGAACTGGGGGTACTATGGCTACACCTTC.